This T cell receptor beta chain was captured by sequencing in a study of T cells in Graves' hyperthyroidism and ophthalmopathy. This clonotype came up many times. Its cognate antigen is unknown. The source material, RNA transcripts, was used to amplify TCR beta CDR3 regions. Primed by the HTBI set, a first-round RT-PCR was run on the TCR CDR3. A single record per CDR3 protein comes from TCRdb applying MiXCR to the multiplex PCR reads. This table has more than 150,000 distinct CDR3 sequences, more than 15% appearing once. The study's findings and limits: Blood samples included most of the expanded thyroid clonotypes exceeding 0.001. Ophthalmopathy, which appeared later, was predicted by the model a median 6.5 months before onset.

Newly diagnosed hyperthyroidism patients aged 18 to 65 years had disease lasting under 2 months. Out of around 10 ml of fresh peripheral blood came the PBMCs. V gave up 1 base and J gave up 6 bases; unmatched junction bases: 4. In germline, CDR1 is SGHDT, CDR2 YYEEEE. CDR3 length equals 14 residues. The sequenced sample was blood. The sequence came from a woman in her forties or fifties with Graves' hyperthyroidism. V and J are TRBV5-6 and TRBJ2-1; TRBD2 agrees at 7 bases. The CDR3 bases are TGTGCCAGCAGCTTGCGAAGCGGGGTCAATGAGCAGTTCTTC. This sequence encodes CASSLRSGVNEQFF.